The present T cell receptor beta chain was sequenced within a study of cytomegalovirus exposure and HLA in healthy donors. The PCR contained 60 Vbeta and 13 Jbeta primers. Repertoires were generated with immunoSEQ multiplex PCR, while TCRdb's copy carries only in-frame clones and drops some. The sample shows fewer than 95,000 clones, around three quarters of them seen only once. The CDR3 is 14 amino acids. Trimming cost V 5 bases and J 4 bases, with 14 bases left between them. The germline CDR1 and CDR2 sequences are SGHVS and FQNEAQ. Sequenced: PBMCs. The clonotype comes from a man aged 30 to 39 in good health and CMV-seronegative. The chain combines TRBV7-8 with TRBJ1-2; D is undetermined. CDR3 nucleotide sequence: TGTGCCAGCAGCCCCTCGGAAGCGACCTATGGCTACACCTTC. Translating it yields CASSPSEATYGYTF.